The 21 T cell receptor beta chains below come from one sample, sequenced in a study of Graves' ophthalmopathy and Graves' hyperthyroidism. RNA transcripts yielded amplified TCR beta CDR3 regions. RT-PCR with HTBI primers came first, then second-round multiplex PCR. TCRdb fed the multiplex PCR reads into MiXCR, producing one record per CDR3 protein. This table holds around 1,000,000 distinct CDR3 sequences, roughly 35% found once. The sequencing sample was made of peripheral blood or thyroid tissue (not recorded which). The receptors come from an adult man with Graves' hyperthyroidism.

This clonotype was recorded at least ten times. The genes are TRBV19 and TRBJ2-6; the D is unclear. Germline V gene lookup returns CDR1 LNHDA and CDR2 SQIVND (reference sequence). This CDR3 spans 15 amino acids. Trimming removed 2 bases at V and 0 bases at J, with 5 bases between. CDR3 DNA sequence: TGTGCCAGTAGTATAAGCGACTCTGGGGCCAACGTCCTGACTTTC. This sequence encodes CASSISDSGANVLTF.

This clonotype was detected only once. Given a much more abundant clone one base away, this may be a read error. This sequence joins TRBV12-3 or TRBV12-4 and TRBJ1-3, with unresolved D. This CDR3 is 10 amino acids long. The chain's CDR3 is CAGSLNTIYF. CDR3 coding DNA: TGTGCCGGCAGTTTAAACACCATATATTTT.

Remarks on this clonotype: An end of the junction differs from the germline gene, which may be a read error. The chain links TRBV25-1 to TRBJ1-2; D is unresolved. The CDR3 has 14 amino acids. CDR1 is MGHDK and CDR2 is SYGVNS in the germline V gene. The DNA of the CDR3 is TGTGCCAACAGTAGACGACGATCCCCCTATGGCTACACCTTC. Its translation: CANSRRRSPYGYTF.

The sample holds many counts of this clonotype. The rearrangement joins TRBV14 to TRBJ1-2, with D unclear. The ends were cut back, 1 base at V and 4 bases at J, with 7 bases in the middle. CDR3 length equals 13 residues. Germline CDR1 reads SGHDN; CDR2 reads FVKESK. The DNA for the CDR3 is TGTGCCAGCAGCCAAGGCGGGCCCTATGGCTACACCTTC. It yields the protein CASSQGGPYGYTF.

V is TRBV28 and J is TRBJ1-1, with a weak D call TRBD1 (6 bases). Per germline, CDR1 MDHEN and CDR2 SYDVKM. The CDR3 totals 13 residues. V was shortened by 6 bases and J by 6 bases, with 14 bases between the two germline ends. The chain's CDR3 is CASRKGGYAEAFF. The CDR3 DNA is TGTGCCAGCAGGAAGGGGGGGTACGCTGAAGCTTTCTTT.

V is TRBV7-2 and J is TRBJ2-6, with D perhaps given as TRBD1 or TRBD2 (5 bases each). The CDR3 spans 17 residues. The germline CDR1 and CDR2 sequences are SGHTA and FQGNSA. With 4 bases removed from V and 0 bases from J, the gap between germline ends came to 13 bases. The DNA of the CDR3 is TGTGCCAGCAGCTCCATGGGACGGAACTCTGGGGCCAACGTCCTGACTTTC. Translation gives CASSSMGRNSGANVLTF.

This clonotype was picked up a small number of times. J is TRBJ1-6 and V is TRBV10-3, with 11 bases identical to TRBD1. This CDR3 has 15 residues. The germline V gene encodes CDR1 ENHRY and CDR2 SYGVKD. Unmatched junction bases numbered 9, after V lost 10 bases and J lost 7 bases. The DNA for the CDR3 is TGTGCCAGCAGCCGGGACAGGGGGTCAAATTCACCCCTCCACTTT. It codes for CASSRDRGSNSPLHF.

Many counts were recorded for this clonotype. This sequence joins TRBV7-2 and TRBJ2-7; 8 bases match TRBD1. The J segment lost 1 base and the V segment lost 5 bases, leaving 16 bases of the junction unmatched. The CDR3 loop spans 18 amino acids. Germline V gives CDR1 SGHTA, CDR2 FQGNSA. CDR3 nucleotide sequence: TGTGCCAGCAGCCCATTAGGCGCAGGGACAGGTCGATCCTACGAGCAGTACTTC. Translation: CASSPLGAGTGRSYEQYF.

This clonotype has more than one count but fewer than ten. J is TRBJ1-5 and V is TRBV18; D gene unclear. The germline CDR1 and CDR2 sequences are KGHSH and LQKENI. V was pared by 3 bases and J by 4 bases, with 10 bases between. This CDR3 comprises 14 residues. The chain's CDR3 is CASSPRPRNQPQHF. The CDR3 nucleotides are TGTGCCAGCTCACCCAGGCCGAGGAATCAGCCCCAGCATTTT.

The sample holds many counts of this clonotype. The V gene is TRBV5-1, the J gene TRBJ2-5, with D uncertain. CDR1 is SGHRS and CDR2 is YFSETQ in the germline V gene. V was trimmed by 7 bases and J by 1 base, leaving 11 bases between them. This CDR3 has 13 amino acids. CDR3 sequence reads: CASSRIPQETQYF. DNA of the CDR3: TGCGCCAGCTCCCGGATACCCCAAGAGACCCAGTACTTC. The whole variable domain, remainder taken from reference TRBV5-1 and TRBJ2-5, is KAGVTQTPRYLIKTRGQQVTLSCSPISGHRSVSWYQQTPGQGLQFLFEYFSETQRNKGNFPGRFSGRQFSNSRSEMNVSTLELGDSALYLCASSRIPQETQYFGPGTRLLVL.

In the case of this clonotype: One end of the junction fails to match germline, which may point to a read error. This chain joins TRBV12-3 or TRBV12-4 and TRBJ2-7, with D tentatively TRBD1 (5 bases). The CDR3 covers 14 residues. DNA for the CDR3: TGTGCCAGCAGTTTCCGTTCAGGGTCCTACGAGCGGTACTTC. Its translation: CASSFRSGSYERYF.

At least ten counts were recorded for this clonotype. This sequence joins TRBV7-9 and TRBJ1-4; D remains unclear. Germline loops: CDR1 SEHNR, CDR2 FQNEAQ (reference sequence). This CDR3 has 12 amino acids. Trimming took off 5 bases at V and 8 bases at J, with 9 bases between the two ends. The CDR3 DNA follows: TGTGCCAGCAGCGGACGGATGGAAAAACTGTTTTTT. Translating gives CASSGRMEKLFF.

On this clonotype itself: One junction end does not reproduce the germline sequence, and a read error may be involved. The chain has TRBV29-1 and TRBJ2-7; tentative D call: TRBD2 (6 bases). The CDR3 consists of 15 residues. CDR1 and CDR2 (germline): SQVTM, ANQGSEA. The CDR3 DNA follows: TGTGCCAGCAGCCAAGGGGACTTCATATCCTACGAGCAGTACTTC. It codes for CASSQGDFISYEQYF.

This clonotype was detected only a few times. The chain has TRBV10-2 and TRBJ2-7; D not resolved. The CDR3 runs to 15 residues. CDR1 and CDR2 (germline): WSHSY, SAAADI. Trimming removed 0 bases at V and 0 bases at J, with 9 bases between. Here the CDR3 reads CASSESGLISYEQYF. The CDR3 bases are TGCGCCAGCAGTGAGTCAGGGCTTATCTCCTACGAGCAGTACTTC.

This clonotype showed up many times. The V call is TRBV7-9, the J call TRBJ2-7; D could derive from TRBD1 or TRBD2 (5 bases each). Germline CDR1 is SEHNR and CDR2 is FQNEAQ (reference sequence). Trimming cost V 7 bases and J 1 base, with 20 bases left between them. This CDR3 region has 16 residues. Written as DNA, the CDR3 is TGTGCCAGCACCACCGGGGCAGGACACCCTTCCTACGAGCAGTACTTC. Translated: CASTTGAGHPSYEQYF.

This chain connects TRBV7-2 to TRBJ2-3, with unresolved D. The CDR3 extends over 14 amino acids. The germline V and J ends were trimmed by 3 bases and 4 bases, with 11 bases remaining between them. Germline V lookup: CDR1 SGHTA, CDR2 FQGNSA. CDR3 DNA sequence: TGTGCCAGCAGCTTTAGTGGTGGGCCAGATACGCAGTATTTT. Protein sequence: CASSFSGGPDTQYF.

This clonotype was seen only a few times. One end of the junction is discordant with germline, which a read error may explain. The genes are TRBV4-3 and TRBJ1-1; D remains unclear. The CDR3 runs to 14 residues. Germline CDR1 and CDR2: LGHNA and YSLEER. CDR3 sequence reads: CVSSPHDENTEAFF. The CDR3 DNA reads as TGCGTCAGCAGCCCTCATGACGAGAACACTGAAGCTTTCTTT.

The gene calls are TRBV25-1 and TRBJ2-5, with 8 bases matching TRBD2. The V gene end was trimmed by 4 bases and the J gene end by 4 bases; junction bases not matched to a gene: 8. This CDR3 spans 15 amino acids. Germline assignment: CDR1 MGHDK and CDR2 SYGVNS. The CDR3 DNA follows: TGTGCCAGCAGTGTTATAGCGGGGTCGCGAGAGACCCAGTACTTC. Translated, it gives CASSVIAGSRETQYF.

The chain has TRBV10-3 and TRBJ1-1; 10 bases are a match to TRBD1. This CDR3 is 12 amino acids long. Trimming cost V 7 bases and J 6 bases; bases outside gene matches: 2. Looked up from germline, CDR1 is ENHRY and CDR2 is SYGVKD. The CDR3 is CAIKTGGPEAFF. DNA for the CDR3: TGTGCCATCAAGACAGGGGGCCCTGAAGCTTTCTTT.

To note about this clonotype: One base away lies a much larger clone, so this may be a sequencing read error. The rearrangement joins TRBV24-1 to TRBJ1-1, with no clear D. This CDR3 is 12 amino acids long. The germline gives CDR1 KGHDR, CDR2 SFDVKD. V was shortened by 4 bases and J by 4 bases, with 6 bases between the two germline ends. The CDR3 sequence is CATSDPGTEAFF. The CDR3 DNA reads TGTGCCACCAGTGACCCGGGCACTGAAGCTTTCTTT.

This clonotype was detected ten times or more. This CDR3 reads CASSLGGENRQPQHF. In DNA, the CDR3 is TGTGCCAGCAGTTTAGGGGGAGAGAATCGTCAGCCCCAGCATTTT. The rearrangement joins TRBV12-3 or TRBV12-4 to TRBJ1-5; D is unresolved. The CDR3 is made up of 15 amino acids. The germline V and J ends were trimmed by 1 base and 6 bases, with 13 bases remaining between them.